This TCR beta chain was identified in a study of blood T cell repertoires in COVID-19. Study overall: Sites across the United States, Italy and Spain contributed samples from acute and convalescent COVID-19. The cDNA or gDNA used as material had been derived from T cells, B-cell-depleted T cells, or PBMCs.

It was during active infection that Seattle patients were enrolled and then longitudinally followed. As originally analysed: Quantification of nucleated cells was approximated via reference gene primer amplification. Profiling relied on immunoSEQ multiplex PCR, and the TCRdb table lists in-frame clones only, not all of them. V, J and clone size are those of that table, while D and trimming were read from the DNA. The table lists about 160,000 clones, approximately 85% of them singletons, with 7% to 10% in the top ten. Trimming took off 0 bases at V and 2 bases at J, with 7 bases between the two ends. The CDR3 is 14 amino acids. Per germline, CDR1 LGHNA and CDR2 YNFKEQ.

The chain recombines TRBV4-2 with TRBJ1-2, with D maybe TRBD1 (5 bases). This sequence was found in a woman aged 55-69 years with COVID-19, enrolled during active disease. Sequences were obtained from peripheral blood. CDR3 region: CASSQDRGNYGYTF. The CDR3 DNA is TGTGCCAGCAGCCAAGATCGGGGGAACTATGGCTACACCTTC.